The 29 T cell receptor beta chains reported below all come from one sample, sequenced in a study of cytomegalovirus exposure and HLA in healthy donors. Profiling relied on immunoSEQ multiplex PCR, and the TCRdb table lists in-frame clones only, not all of them. This sample yields 90,000 to 130,000 clones, of which roughly 87% are seen a single time; approximately 1.9% belongs to the top ten. The sample was PBMCs. The receptor source for this set is a woman under 30 in good health and CMV-seronegative.

The chain employs TRBV5-6 and TRBJ1-2; the match to TRBD1 covers 7 bases. With V trimmed by 3 bases and J by 8 bases, 13 bases remained unmatched. Germline-derived CDR1 and CDR2 are SGHDT and YYEEEE. The CDR3 is 15 amino acids. As DNA, the CDR3 is TGTGCCAGCAGCTCAACTCTGACAGGGTCTGGAGGCTACACCTTC. Amino acids: CASSSTLTGSGGYTF.

The rearrangement joins TRBV29-1 to TRBJ1-3; 7 bases agree with TRBD1. V shed 6 bases and J 4 bases; nucleotides not matched to a gene: 12. Germline lookup yields CDR1 SQVTM and CDR2 ANQGSEA. The CDR3 covers 15 residues. The CDR3 coding sequence is TGCAGCGTCGAAACCGGACAGGCAAGGGGAAACACCATATATTTT. Its translation is CSVETGQARGNTIYF.

This clone was seen only a few times. The rearrangement links TRBV6-4 to TRBJ1-6; the D is unclear. This CDR3 has 15 amino acids. In germline, CDR1 is MRHNA, CDR2 SNTAGT. Trimming took off 3 bases at V and 7 bases at J, with 13 bases between the two ends. CDR3 residues: CASSELSGGNSPLHF. As DNA, the CDR3 is TGTGCCAGCAGTGAATTGTCAGGCGGGAATTCACCCCTCCACTTT.

This clone was observed a few times. The V and J genes are TRBV5-1 and TRBJ2-7; 10 bases line up with TRBD1. CDR3 length equals 13 residues. V shed 3 bases, J shed 6 bases, and the junction held 3 bases outside the gene matches. Germline assignment: CDR1 SGHRS and CDR2 YFSETQ. The chain's CDR3 is CASSWGQGLEQYF. The CDR3, as DNA: TGCGCCAGCAGCTGGGGACAGGGGCTCGAGCAGTACTTC.

V and J are TRBV9 and TRBJ2-7; 9 positions agree with TRBD1. This CDR3 has 13 amino acids. The V segment lost 3 bases and the J segment 4 bases; nucleotides outside the gene matches: 2. The germline gives CDR1 SGDLS, CDR2 YYNGEE. Here the CDR3 reads CASSGDREYEQYF. The CDR3 DNA reads TGTGCCAGCAGCGGGGACAGGGAATACGAGCAGTACTTC.

This clone occurred once. The J gene is TRBJ2-7, the V gene TRBV28; 8 bases are a match to TRBD2. Looked up from germline, CDR1 is MDHEN and CDR2 is SYDVKM. The trim removed 10 bases at V and 4 bases at J, leaving 12 bases unmatched. The CDR3 covers 14 residues. The DNA for the CDR3 is TGTGCCACCTCCCCGGGAGGGGAAGAATACGAGCAGTACTTC. Protein product: CATSPGGEEYEQYF.

The chain uses TRBV5-1 and TRBJ1-4; 9 bases are a match to TRBD1. The V gene end was trimmed by 4 bases and the J gene end by 6 bases; junction bases not matched to a gene: 10. This CDR3 spans 16 amino acids. Germline V CDR1 and CDR2: SGHRS, YFSETQ. This CDR3 reads CASSPPLQGAHEKLFF. The CDR3 bases are TGCGCCAGCAGCCCGCCCCTACAGGGGGCGCATGAAAAACTGTTTTTT.

The chain uses TRBV6-4 and TRBJ2-6; TRBD2 agrees at 7 bases. V was pared by 0 bases and J by 2 bases, with 1 base of the junction left unmatched. This CDR3 region has 16 residues. The V gene's germline CDR1 is MRHNA and CDR2 SNTAGT. The CDR3: CASSDSGGTGANVLTF. CDR3 sequence (DNA): TGTGCCAGCAGTGACTCGGGGGGGACTGGGGCCAACGTCCTGACTTTC.

This chain connects TRBV28 to TRBJ2-7, with 11 bases identical to TRBD2. Trimming cost V 2 bases and J 2 bases; bases outside gene matches: 2. Germline lookup yields CDR1 MDHEN and CDR2 SYDVKM. This CDR3 has 15 residues. CDR3 amino acids: CASSLPGLAAYEQYF. The CDR3 nucleotides are TGTGCCAGCAGTTTACCGGGACTAGCGGCCTACGAGCAGTACTTC.

The rearrangement uses TRBV5-1 and TRBJ2-3; no clear D gene. The V end lost 4 bases, the J end lost 3 bases, and 12 bases lay between the germline ends. Germline V gene sequence: CDR1 SGHRS, CDR2 YFSETQ. The CDR3 has 14 residues. CDR3 in amino acids: CASSPPEETDTQYF. DNA for the CDR3: TGCGCCAGCAGCCCCCCTGAGGAAACAGATACGCAGTATTTT. Drawing the rest from reference TRBV5-1 and TRBJ2-3, the complete variable domain is KAGVTQTPRYLIKTRGQQVTLSCSPISGHRSVSWYQQTPGQGLQFLFEYFSETQRNKGNFPGRFSGRQFSNSRSEMNVSTLELGDSALYLCASSPPEETDTQYFGPGTRLTVL.

The V and J genes are TRBV5-1 and TRBJ2-7, with TRBD1 matching 9 bases. The CDR3 runs to 15 residues. Germline V lookup: CDR1 SGHRS, CDR2 YFSETQ. V lost 1 base to trimming and J lost 1 base; unmatched junction nucleotides: 3. This chain's CDR3 is CASSLTGQGSYEQYF. The CDR3 DNA reads as TGCGCCAGCAGCTTGACGGGACAGGGTTCCTACGAGCAGTACTTC.

The J gene is TRBJ1-5, the V gene TRBV6-1; 7 nucleotides match TRBD1. Trimming removed 5 bases from V and 5 bases from J; junction bases left unmatched: 9. CDR1 is MNHNS, CDR2 SASEGT, per germline. The CDR3 has 15 residues. CDR3 nucleotide sequence: TGTGCCAGCAGTCAAGGGGCCAGGGGGTATCAGCCCCAGCATTTT. Translated, it gives CASSQGARGYQPQHF.

The V gene is TRBV7-2, the J gene TRBJ1-2; weak D call: TRBD1 (5 bases). V lost 5 bases and J 4 bases, leaving 14 bases between the germline ends. The CDR3 consists of 14 residues. Germline CDR1 and CDR2: SGHTA and FQGNSA. The CDR3 DNA sequence: TGTGCCAGCAGCCCTTTGGGGGGTACCTATGGCTACACCTTC. This gives the protein CASSPLGGTYGYTF.

V is TRBV6-5 and J is TRBJ1-1; D is ambiguous. Trimming shortened V by 7 bases and J by 5 bases, and 20 bases separated the two germline ends. CDR1 and CDR2 from the germline V gene are MNHEY and SVGAGI. This CDR3 is 15 amino acids long. The CDR3 DNA reads TGTGCCAGCACCCAAGGTCGGGGTTCCGGAACTGAAGCTTTCTTT. This encodes CASTQGRGSGTEAFF.

DNA for the CDR3: TGTGCCAGCCTAACGGACAGGGGGCCAGAGACCCAGTACTTC. Protein: CASLTDRGPETQYF. This chain uses TRBV5-4 with TRBJ2-5; 11 nucleotides line up with TRBD1. V shed 7 bases, J shed 4 bases, and the junction held 6 bases outside the gene matches. The CDR3 spans 14 residues. Germline assignment: CDR1 SGHNT and CDR2 YYREEE (reference sequence).

The chain joins TRBV28 to TRBJ1-4; 9 bases agree with TRBD1. After removal of 5 bases from V and 5 bases from J, the junction contained 3 bases not matched to a gene. The CDR3 covers 14 residues. Germline CDR1 reads MDHEN; CDR2 reads SYDVKM. CDR3 amino acids: CASSTGGLNEKLFF. The CDR3 region has the DNA TGTGCCAGCAGTACAGGGGGCTTGAATGAAAAACTGTTTTTT.

The CDR3 region has the DNA TGTGCCAGCGGGGGGGTTTCGGAGGAGACCCAGTACTTC. It specifies CASGGVSEETQYF. The rearrangement joins TRBV19 to TRBJ2-5; TRBD2 aligns across 8 bases. CDR1 is LNHDA and CDR2 is SQIVND in the germline V gene (reference sequence). The CDR3 length is 13 residues. Trimming took 9 bases from V and 5 from J; bases not matched to a gene: 8.

The chain links TRBV5-6 to TRBJ2-6; D might be TRBD1 (6 bases). The CDR3 is made up of 16 amino acids. The germline CDR1 and CDR2 sequences are SGHDT and YYEEEE. The V end lost 4 bases, the J end lost 4 bases, and 15 bases lay between the germline ends. The CDR3 loop is CASSPTGNPGANVLTF. The CDR3 coding sequence is TGTGCCAGCAGCCCTACAGGGAATCCCGGGGCCAACGTCCTGACTTTC. Variable domain in full (rest from reference TRBV5-6 and TRBJ2-6): DAGVTQSPTHLIKTRGQQVTLRCSPKSGHDTVSWYQQALGQGPQFIFQYYEEEERQRGNFPDRFSGHQFPNYSSELNVNALLLGDSALYLCASSPTGNPGANVLTFGAGSRLTVL.

CDR3 bases: TGTGCCAGCAGTGGTACTCAGGGGGCTTCCCCCTACGAGCAGTACTTC. This sequence encodes CASSGTQGASPYEQYF. The V gene is TRBV6-1, the J gene TRBJ2-7, with 8 nucleotides matching TRBD1. Germline V gene lookup returns CDR1 MNHNS and CDR2 SASEGT. The CDR3 is 16 residues long. J lost 2 bases, V lost 4 bases, and 10 bases had no gene match.

The rearrangement uses TRBV4-2 and TRBJ2-7; 7 bases line up with TRBD2. The CDR3 length is 16 residues. V gave up 3 bases and J gave up 5 bases; unmatched junction bases: 13. Per the germline V gene, CDR1 is LGHNA and CDR2 is YNFKEQ. The CDR3 spells CASSQARGGAGHEQYF. DNA for the CDR3: TGTGCCAGCAGCCAGGCCCGGGGAGGGGCCGGCCACGAGCAGTACTTC.

In its sample, this clone was seen once. The V call is TRBV28, the J call TRBJ1-2, with 10 bases fitting TRBD1. This CDR3 comprises 15 residues. Germline V CDR1 and CDR2: MDHEN, SYDVKM. After removal of 8 bases from V and 2 bases from J, the junction contained 8 bases not matched to a gene. This CDR3 is CASARGQGKNYGYTF. CDR3 DNA sequence: TGTGCCAGCGCCAGGGGACAGGGGAAAAACTATGGCTACACCTTC.

J is TRBJ2-1 and V is TRBV14; 8 bases match TRBD2. The CDR3 runs to 16 residues. Losses at the gene ends were 1 base for V and 9 bases for J; bases not matched to a gene: 11. Looked up from germline, CDR1 is SGHDN and CDR2 is FVKESK. This CDR3 reads CASSQGLAGSAGEQFF. The CDR3 nucleotides are TGTGCCAGCAGCCAAGGCCTAGCGGGCAGTGCTGGTGAGCAGTTCTTC.

J is TRBJ1-6 and V is TRBV28; the match to TRBD1 covers 7 bases. The trim removed 5 bases at V and 8 bases at J, leaving 18 bases unmatched. This CDR3 is built from 18 residues. From germline, CDR1 is MDHEN and CDR2 SYDVKM. CDR3 loop: CASSLQGNSAGFYSPLHF. CDR3 sequence (DNA): TGTGCCAGCAGTCTACAGGGGAATAGCGCAGGTTTTTATTCACCCCTCCACTTT.

This chain joins TRBV5-4 and TRBJ2-7, with 8 bases lining up with TRBD2. The germline gives CDR1 SGHNT, CDR2 YYREEE (reference sequence). The CDR3 totals 15 residues. Trimming at V came to 2 bases and at J to 5 bases, leaving 9 bases not matched to a gene. For the CDR3, the DNA is TGTGCCAGCAGCTTTTCCCAGCGGGAGAAACACGAGCAGTACTTC. The encoded protein is CASSFSQREKHEQYF.

V is TRBV4-3 and J is TRBJ2-3; maybe TRBD2 (6 bases). Trimming pared 0 bases from V and 3 bases from J, leaving 10 bases between. This CDR3 is 15 amino acids long. CDR1 LGHNA and CDR2 YSLEER come from the germline V gene. CDR3 protein: CASSQERERTDTQYF. The CDR3 coding sequence is TGCGCCAGCAGCCAAGAACGGGAGCGGACAGATACGCAGTATTTT.

The chain has TRBV25-1 and TRBJ2-3; 7 nucleotides line up with TRBD1. Germline V gene lookup returns CDR1 MGHDK and CDR2 SYGVNS. The length of the CDR3 is 13 residues. The junction had 5 bases not matched to a gene; V was cut back by 5 bases and J by 6 bases. The CDR3 reads CASSPIQGDTQYF. CDR3 nucleotides: TGTGCCAGCAGTCCCATACAGGGGGATACGCAGTATTTT. Complete variable domain (other parts from reference TRBV25-1 and TRBJ2-3): EADIYQTPRYLVIGTGKKITLECSQTMGHDKMYWYQQDPGMELHLIHYSYGVNSTEKGDLSSESTVSRIRTEHFPLTLESARPSHTSQYLCASSPIQGDTQYFGPGTRLTVL.

The chain combines TRBV7-2 with TRBJ1-2, with D possibly TRBD1 on 6 matching bases. Deletions cut 3 bases from V and 2 bases from J, with 7 bases between. The germline gives CDR1 SGHTA, CDR2 FQGNSA. The length of the CDR3 is 13 residues. The CDR3 here is CASSFRGNYGYTF. CDR3 bases: TGTGCCAGCAGCTTCAGGGGAAACTATGGCTACACCTTC.

The genes are TRBV15 and TRBJ1-3; 7 bases are a match to TRBD1. This CDR3 has 16 residues. J lost 6 bases, V lost 0 bases, and 8 bases had no gene match. The germline gives CDR1 LNHNV, CDR2 YYDKDF (reference sequence). CDR3 region: CATSRDRGQAINTIYF. CDR3 DNA: TGTGCCACCAGCAGAGATAGAGGACAGGCCATAAACACCATATATTTT.

V usage is TRBV29-1 and J usage is TRBJ1-1; no reliable D call. V gave up 6 bases and J gave up 1 base, with 15 bases separating them. CDR1 SQVTM and CDR2 ANQGSEA come from the germline V gene. The CDR3 has 14 residues. CDR3 nucleotide sequence: TGCAGCGTCGAACGCCTTGGTAGGAACACTGAAGCTTTCTTT. Amino acid sequence: CSVERLGRNTEAFF. Together with reference TRBV29-1 and TRBJ1-1, the CDR3 gives the full variable domain: SAVISQKPSRDICQRGTSLTIQCQVDSQVTMMFWYRQQPGQSLTLIATANQGSEATYESGFVIDKFPISRPNLTFSTLTVSNMSPEDSSIYLCSVERLGRNTEAFFGQGTRLTVV.